This T cell receptor beta chain was profiled in a study of blood T cell repertoires in COVID-19. Background on the study: Samples representing acute and convalescent COVID-19 were sourced from the United States, Italy and Spain. Sample material is recorded as cDNA or gDNA derived from T cells, B-cell-depleted T cells, or PBMCs.

Seattle's cohort entered during active infection and was followed longitudinally. V gave up 8 bases and J gave up 5 bases; unmatched junction bases: 5. Per germline, CDR1 MNHEY and CDR2 SMNVEV (reference sequence). The CDR3 runs to 12 residues. Original data processing: Scientists estimated how many nucleated cells there were by amplifying reference gene primers. Some clones are missing from TCRdb's copy, which holds only in-frame ones; the method was immunoSEQ multiplex PCR. The D gene and trimming were derived from the DNA, and the V and J assignments and clone size from that table. The data hold fewer than 700,000 clones, with around 90% observed a single time.

Sequencing was performed on peripheral blood. The receptor comes from a woman in her fifties or sixties with COVID-19, enrolled during active disease. The chain carries TRBV27 and TRBJ2-7; 8 bases match TRBD2. CDR3 DNA sequence: TGTGCCAGCTGGCGGGGGGCCAACGAGCAGTACTTC. Translated: CASWRGANEQYF.